The rows below give T cell receptor beta chains drawn from one sample of a study of response to subunit inactivated influenza vaccine. TCRdb re-called the RT-PCR reads with MiXCR, one entry per CDR3 protein. This sample has around 500,000 distinct CDR3 sequences, with roughly 9.7% found just once. The material was PBMCs from blood, obtained roughly 46 days after vaccination. These receptors were obtained from a man aged 45-65 years who received an inactivated influenza vaccine. Both conserved end residues are part of each CDR3. Each record gives: CDR3 DNA, CDR3 protein, clone size, D gene, V gene, J gene. A D gene is named only where the DNA matches it firmly. Only some rows state a clone size, as once, few, many or a class for expanded clones.

TGTGCCAGCAGTCCAATAGCGGGAGGGTTCGCGAACACCGGGGAGCTGTTTTTT	CASSPIAGGFANTGELFF	-	TRBD2	TRBV12-3/TRBV12-4	TRBJ2-2
TGTGCCAGCAGTTTTGTGGGACAGGGGGCGCCTAACACTGAAGCTTTCTTT	CASSFVGQGAPNTEAFF	few	TRBD1	TRBV28	TRBJ1-1
TGCAGTGCTAGCTCCGGGGCTCCTTACAATGAGCAGTTCTTC	CSASSGAPYNEQFF	-	-	TRBV20-1	TRBJ2-1
TGTGCCAGCAGCTTAGTCTCAGTAAGCAGGCAATCCTACGAGCAGTACTTC	CASSLVSVSRQSYEQYF	once	-	TRBV7-9	TRBJ2-7
TGTGCCAGCAACCGGGACCCAGCCTCCTACGAGCAGTACTTC	CASNRDPASYEQYF	many	-	TRBV7-2	TRBJ2-7
TGTGCCAGCAGCTTATCCCGGATTAGCGGGACCAAAAATGAGCAGTTCTTC	CASSLSRISGTKNEQFF	-	TRBD2	TRBV7-2	TRBJ2-1
TGTGCCAGCACCACGGGGATTGAAGCTTTCTTT	CASTTGIEAFF	few	-	TRBV6-6	TRBJ1-1
TGTGCCAGCAGCCAACGACCAATTCGCCCGGGACAGGGTTTGTGGAATGAGCAGTTCTTC	CASSQRPIRPGQGLWNEQFF	many	TRBD1	TRBV4-2	TRBJ2-1
TGTGCCAGCAGTCGCATGAGGGACAGGGGGTCACCCCTCCACTTT	CASSRMRDRGSPLHF	many	TRBD1	TRBV6-1	TRBJ1-6
TGCAGTGCTAGGGTGTGGAATGAGCAGTTCTTC	CSARVWNEQFF	-	-	TRBV20-1	TRBJ2-1
TGTGCCAGCAGCGCCGACACAGGGGGCATTCAGTACTTC	CASSADTGGIQYF	many	TRBD1	TRBV5-5	TRBJ2-4
TGTGTCACCAGCAGCCTAGGACAGGGTTCGGAACAGCCCCAGCATTTT	CVTSSLGQGSEQPQHF	-	TRBD1	TRBV15	TRBJ1-5
TGTGCCAGCAGCTTAGCTGGGGGAAAAGGTTCAGATACGCAGTATTTT	CASSLAGGKGSDTQYF	-	-	TRBV13	TRBJ2-3
TGTGCCAGCAGTTACCAGCGGGGGCTATCCTACGAGCAGTACTTC	CASSYQRGLSYEQYF	few	TRBD2	TRBV6-2/TRBV6-3	TRBJ2-7